The T cell receptor beta chain under discussion was sequenced for a study of T cells expressing NK-cell markers. Whole-study context: All TCR beta repertoires analysed originated from sorted CD3+CD56+NKG2C+, CD3+CD56+NKG2C- and CD3+CD56-NKG2C+ T cells. Just one sequenced donor of eight was HCMV-seronegative, while seven were seropositive. Study outcomes and limitations: Once again these clonotypes came out on top in the CD3+CD56-NKG2C+ fraction of four donors. As a fraction of CD8+ T cells, dominant NKG2C+ clonotypes reached roughly 1.0-7.0% in six donors.

CDR1 KGHSH and CDR2 LQKENI come from the germline V gene. The CDR3 is 17 residues long. TCRdb re-called the 5' RACE reads and catalogs CDR3 proteins one per entry, DNA excluded. This sample contains about 460,000 distinct CDR3 sequences. A note on this clonotype: The antigen is undetermined.

The chain employs TRBV18 and TRBJ1-1; TCRdb proposes TRBD1, but this gene call is untestable without DNA. The sample was blood T cells: a sorted CD56 or NKG2C T cell subset, CD4+ or CD8+ T cells, or bulk PBMC T cells (not recorded which). The receptor was derived from a woman aged 45-59 years in good health. The CDR3 sequence is CASNRDNFPPGNTEAFF.